What follows describes a single T cell receptor beta chain. Donors in the study were healthy people who gave bone marrow. The sample is drawn from a study of cytomegalovirus exposure and HLA in healthy donors. About the study: From 150 million to 200 million T cells, an earlier analysis saw roughly 110 million unique TCR beta sequences.

Vbeta (60) and Jbeta (13) primers were used in the PCR. Method: immunoSEQ multiplex PCR; TCRdb's copy keeps in-frame clones and lacks some. The sample has under 200,000 clones; more than 65% are singletons. Sequenced input: PBMCs. This clonotype was sampled from a woman aged 45-65 years in good health and CMV-seronegative.

The CDR3 DNA follows: TGTGCCAGTAGTATAGAAGGGCGGAGGAATGAAAAACTGTTTTTT. Translation: CASSIEGRRNEKLFF. The chain combines TRBV19 with TRBJ1-4; D is undetermined. The germline V gene encodes CDR1 LNHDA and CDR2 SQIVND (reference sequence). This CDR3 spans 15 amino acids. The V end was cut by 0 bases, the J end by 5 bases, with 10 bases between.